The rows below give T cell receptor beta chains drawn from one sample of a study of blood T cell repertoires in COVID-19. The table came from immunoSEQ multiplex PCR; TCRdb's copy has only in-frame clones and leaves some out. The table lists 150,000 to 200,000 clones, roughly 84% of them singletons. The sample was PBMCs or T cells enriched from blood (not recorded which). The receptors derive from a woman in her twenties or thirties who had been exposed to COVID-19. Each CDR3 is given with its conserved first and last residue. The D gene is left open where the match is weak. Clone size appears in some rows only: once, few, many, or a class for an expanded clone.

clone_size: NA; j_call: TRBJ1-1; cdr3_length: 15; v_call: TRBV11-2; d_call: NA; cdr3_nt: TGTGCCAGCAGCTTAAGGGGTAACTTGAACACTGAAGCTTTCTTT; cdr3_aa: CASSLRGNLNTEAFF
clone_size: NA; j_call: TRBJ1-1; cdr3_length: 12; v_call: TRBV10-3; d_call: TRBD1; cdr3_nt: TGTGCCATCAGAGACGACAGGGAGGAAGCTTTCTTT; cdr3_aa: CAIRDDREEAFF
clone_size: NA; j_call: TRBJ1-5; cdr3_length: 14; v_call: TRBV9; d_call: NA; cdr3_nt: TGTGCCAGCAGCGTAGTCATCAGATTACGGCCCCAGCATTTT; cdr3_aa: CASSVVIRLRPQHF
clone_size: NA; j_call: TRBJ1-6; cdr3_length: 15; v_call: TRBV28; d_call: NA; cdr3_nt: TGTGCCAGCAGATCGGAGGGCCTTAATAATTCACCCCTCCACTTT; cdr3_aa: CASRSEGLNNSPLHF
clone_size: NA; j_call: TRBJ1-5; cdr3_length: 13; v_call: TRBV20-1; d_call: NA; cdr3_nt: TGCAGTGCTAGTCTTGCGGGAGATCAGCCCCAGCATTTT; cdr3_aa: CSASLAGDQPQHF
clone_size: NA; j_call: TRBJ1-2; cdr3_length: 14; v_call: TRBV30; d_call: NA; cdr3_nt: TGTGCCTGGAGTGTACTTCAGGGAAGCTATGGCTACACCTTC; cdr3_aa: CAWSVLQGSYGYTF
clone_size: NA; j_call: TRBJ2-3; cdr3_length: 14; v_call: TRBV7-2; d_call: TRBD2; cdr3_nt: TGTGCCAGCACCATAGCGGGGGCGGTAGATACGCAGTATTTT; cdr3_aa: CASTIAGAVDTQYF
clone_size: NA; j_call: TRBJ2-2; cdr3_length: 17; v_call: TRBV2; d_call: TRBD1; cdr3_nt: TGTGCCAGCAGTAAAACTATAACCGGGACAGGGTTACGGGAGCTGTTTTTT; cdr3_aa: CASSKTITGTGLRELFF
clone_size: NA; j_call: TRBJ2-3; cdr3_length: 15; v_call: TRBV5-5; d_call: TRBD2; cdr3_nt: TGTGCCAGCAGCTTGGTAGCGGGTAGCACAGATACGCAGTATTTT; cdr3_aa: CASSLVAGSTDTQYF
clone_size: NA; j_call: TRBJ1-1; cdr3_length: 14; v_call: TRBV3-1/TRBV3-2; d_call: NA; cdr3_nt: TGTGCCAGCAGCCAAGTGGGGGCGCGGACTGAAGCTTTCTTT; cdr3_aa: CASSQVGARTEAFF
clone_size: NA; j_call: TRBJ2-4; cdr3_length: 11; v_call: TRBV12-3/TRBV12-4; d_call: NA; cdr3_nt: TGTGCCAGCCGTGCGGGGAACATTCAGTACTTC; cdr3_aa: CASRAGNIQYF
clone_size: NA; j_call: TRBJ2-3; cdr3_length: 19; v_call: TRBV7-8; d_call: TRBD2; cdr3_nt: TGTGCCAGCAGCTTAGTCTTCCTAGCGGGGGGGCCTGGCGCAGATACGCAGTATTTT; cdr3_aa: CASSLVFLAGGPGADTQYF
clone_size: NA; j_call: TRBJ2-3; cdr3_length: 16; v_call: TRBV20-1; d_call: TRBD2; cdr3_nt: TGCAGTGCTAGTTATCCGAGCGGGGGGCACACAGATACGCAGTATTTT; cdr3_aa: CSASYPSGGHTDTQYF
clone_size: NA; j_call: TRBJ1-3; cdr3_length: 14; v_call: TRBV27; d_call: TRBD1; cdr3_nt: TGTGCCAGCAGTTTAGGGACAGGGGCAAACACCATATATTTT; cdr3_aa: CASSLGTGANTIYF
clone_size: NA; j_call: TRBJ1-1; cdr3_length: 14; v_call: TRBV3-1/TRBV3-2; d_call: TRBD1; cdr3_nt: TGTGCCAGCAGCCAAGGGACAGGGGGCACTGAAGCTTTCTTT; cdr3_aa: CASSQGTGGTEAFF
clone_size: NA; j_call: TRBJ2-3; cdr3_length: 14; v_call: TRBV10-3; d_call: TRBD2; cdr3_nt: TGTGCCATAGGGACTAGCGCTCGCGAAGACACGCAGTATTTT; cdr3_aa: CAIGTSAREDTQYF
clone_size: NA; j_call: TRBJ2-7; cdr3_length: 12; v_call: TRBV2; d_call: TRBD1; cdr3_nt: TGTGCCACCGGGGACAGGGGCTACGAGCAGTACTTC; cdr3_aa: CATGDRGYEQYF
clone_size: NA; j_call: TRBJ2-5; cdr3_length: 16; v_call: TRBV6-5; d_call: TRBD1; cdr3_nt: TGTGCCAGCAGTTACTCGACAGGGTCGGGTGGGGAGACCCAGTACTTC; cdr3_aa: CASSYSTGSGGETQYF
clone_size: NA; j_call: TRBJ2-1; cdr3_length: 15; v_call: TRBV27; d_call: TRBD1; cdr3_nt: TGTGCCAGCAGGGACAGGCCGGACTCCTACAATGAGCAGTTCTTC; cdr3_aa: CASRDRPDSYNEQFF
clone_size: NA; j_call: TRBJ1-1; cdr3_length: 13; v_call: TRBV11-2; d_call: NA; cdr3_nt: TGTGCCAGCAGCTCGGGGATGAACACTGAAGCTTTCTTT; cdr3_aa: CASSSGMNTEAFF
clone_size: NA; j_call: TRBJ1-2; cdr3_length: 14; v_call: TRBV9; d_call: NA; cdr3_nt: TGTGCCAGCAGCGTAGTTGGACAGCCCTATGGCTACACCTTC; cdr3_aa: CASSVVGQPYGYTF
clone_size: NA; j_call: TRBJ2-7; cdr3_length: 20; v_call: TRBV18; d_call: TRBD2; cdr3_nt: TGTGCCAGCTCACCAAGTAGTTCAGAACGGGGGGGAAGGCACTCCTACGAGCAGTACTTC; cdr3_aa: CASSPSSSERGGRHSYEQYF
clone_size: NA; j_call: TRBJ1-1; cdr3_length: 13; v_call: TRBV7-9; d_call: NA; cdr3_nt: TGTGCCAGCAGCTACTACAGGAGCACTGAAGCTTTCTTT; cdr3_aa: CASSYYRSTEAFF
clone_size: NA; j_call: TRBJ1-2; cdr3_length: 15; v_call: TRBV4-1; d_call: TRBD1; cdr3_nt: TGCGCCAGCAGCCAAGATTGGGGACAGGGGGTAGGCTACACCTTC; cdr3_aa: CASSQDWGQGVGYTF
clone_size: NA; j_call: TRBJ2-3; cdr3_length: 17; v_call: TRBV3-1/TRBV3-2; d_call: TRBD2; cdr3_nt: TGTGCCAGCAGCCTGCTATTTAGCGGGAGAAAAGCAGATACGCAGTATTTT; cdr3_aa: CASSLLFSGRKADTQYF
clone_size: NA; j_call: TRBJ2-3; cdr3_length: 15; v_call: TRBV3-1/TRBV3-2; d_call: NA; cdr3_nt: TGTGCCAGCAGCCAAGAAGGGGGGGACACAGATACGCAGTATTTT; cdr3_aa: CASSQEGGDTDTQYF
clone_size: NA; j_call: TRBJ2-2; cdr3_length: 16; v_call: TRBV5-1; d_call: TRBD1; cdr3_nt: TGCGCCAGCAGCGCCGCGACAGGGTGGGGCACCGGGGAGCTGTTTTTT; cdr3_aa: CASSAATGWGTGELFF
clone_size: NA; j_call: TRBJ2-1; cdr3_length: 15; v_call: TRBV5-6; d_call: NA; cdr3_nt: TGTGCCAGCAGCTTGGGCGGGGGCCTAAATAATGAGCAGTTCTTC; cdr3_aa: CASSLGGGLNNEQFF
clone_size: once; j_call: TRBJ2-7; cdr3_length: 14; v_call: TRBV7-2; d_call: NA; cdr3_nt: TGTGCCAGCAGCTTAGCGGGCCCCTCCTACGAGCAGTACTTC; cdr3_aa: CASSLAGPSYEQYF
clone_size: NA; j_call: TRBJ1-5; cdr3_length: 12; v_call: TRBV25-1; d_call: NA; cdr3_nt: TGTGCCAGCCCCGGGAACTTTCAGCCCCAGCATTTT; cdr3_aa: CASPGNFQPQHF
clone_size: NA; j_call: TRBJ1-1; cdr3_length: 13; v_call: TRBV27; d_call: NA; cdr3_nt: TGTGCCAGCAGCGGGATGGGGAACACTGAAGCTTTCTTT; cdr3_aa: CASSGMGNTEAFF
clone_size: NA; j_call: TRBJ2-2; cdr3_length: 13; v_call: TRBV12-3/TRBV12-4; d_call: NA; cdr3_nt: TGTGCCAGCAGACTATCCGTCACCGGGGAGCTGTTTTTT; cdr3_aa: CASRLSVTGELFF
clone_size: few; j_call: TRBJ1-5; cdr3_length: 13; v_call: TRBV27; d_call: TRBD1; cdr3_nt: TGTGCCAGCAGGGAGACAGGGAATCAGCCCCAGCATTTT; cdr3_aa: CASRETGNQPQHF
clone_size: few; j_call: TRBJ1-1; cdr3_length: 15; v_call: TRBV30; d_call: NA; cdr3_nt: TGTGCCTGGAGTGTACACTCAGGAATGAACACTGAAGCTTTCTTT; cdr3_aa: CAWSVHSGMNTEAFF
clone_size: once; j_call: TRBJ2-2; cdr3_length: 15; v_call: TRBV7-3; d_call: NA; cdr3_nt: TGTGCCAGCAGCTTAAGGGGCGGGAACACCGGGGAGCTGTTTTTT; cdr3_aa: CASSLRGGNTGELFF
clone_size: NA; j_call: TRBJ1-3; cdr3_length: 15; v_call: TRBV11-2; d_call: NA; cdr3_nt: TGTGCCAGCAGCCGCACAGGGAGCTCTGGAAACACCATATATTTT; cdr3_aa: CASSRTGSSGNTIYF
clone_size: NA; j_call: TRBJ1-1; cdr3_length: 13; v_call: TRBV19; d_call: NA; cdr3_nt: TGTGCCAGTAGTATAGGGCAGGGTGCTGAAGCTTTCTTT; cdr3_aa: CASSIGQGAEAFF
clone_size: once; j_call: TRBJ2-3; cdr3_length: 16; v_call: TRBV9; d_call: TRBD1; cdr3_nt: TGTGCCAGCAGCGTTACAGGGGGCGTTAGCACAGATACGCAGTATTTT; cdr3_aa: CASSVTGGVSTDTQYF
clone_size: NA; j_call: TRBJ2-1; cdr3_length: 16; v_call: TRBV4-1; d_call: TRBD1; cdr3_nt: TGCGCCAGCAGCCTGCGGGACAGGGTGACCTACAATGAGCAGTTCTTC; cdr3_aa: CASSLRDRVTYNEQFF
clone_size: NA; j_call: TRBJ1-2; cdr3_length: 14; v_call: TRBV5-1; d_call: NA; cdr3_nt: TGCGCCAGCAGCTTCGGTTCCCCGGGGAGTGGCTACACCTTC; cdr3_aa: CASSFGSPGSGYTF